This T cell receptor beta chain appears in the sequencing data of a study of blood T cell repertoires in COVID-19. The length of the CDR3 is 17 residues. Germline V lookup: CDR1 WSHSY, CDR2 SAAADI. Between the trimmed V and J ends, which lost 2 bases and 1 base, there was a span of 14 bases. As handled by the study authors: Quantification of nucleated cells was approximated via reference gene primer amplification. Profiling relied on immunoSEQ multiplex PCR, and the TCRdb table lists in-frame clones only, not all of them. Clonal size and the V and J genes are those of that table, whereas D and trimming came from the DNA. The sample yields 200,000 to 250,000 clones, approximately 83% seen once.

This chain uses TRBV10-2 with TRBJ2-2, with D maybe TRBD2 (6 bases). The receptor was derived from a woman in her fifties or sixties who had recovered from COVID-19. Sequenced sample: PBMCs or T cells enriched from blood (not recorded which). CDR3 DNA: TGCGCCAGCAGTGAGCCCGGGGGAGGAATGAACACCGGGGAGCTGTTTTTT. Translated: CASSEPGGGMNTGELFF.